This T cell receptor (beta chain) was found in a study of T cells in tuberculosis. Study-wide points: GEM motif frequencies gave more than 65% accuracy; the GMM repertoire gave almost 90%. GMM-specific TCRs were nearer to active tuberculosis alpha repertoires, suggesting expansion.

Remarks on this clone: Its cognate antigen is unknown.

V was shortened by 2 bases and J by 1 base, with 6 bases between the two germline ends. In germline, CDR1 is SGHRS, CDR2 YFSETQ. This CDR3 is 14 amino acids long. Libraries were prepared by immunoSEQ multiplex PCR; TCRdb keeps only in-frame clonotypes and omits some of them. The table records more than 35,000 clones, nearly 95% of them present only once. The rearrangement links TRBV5-1 to TRBJ2-2; D is undetermined. This clonotype originated in a donor aged 10 to 29 with latent tuberculosis or without tuberculosis infection. The sample consisted of PBMCs. The CDR3 is CASSLPRNTGELFF. The CDR3 DNA reads as TGCGCCAGCAGCTTACCCAGGAACACCGGGGAGCTGTTTTTT.